The 3 T cell receptor beta chains below were found in one sample sequenced in a study of blood T cell repertoires in COVID-19. Sequencing was performed with immunoSEQ multiplex PCR; in TCRdb, only in-frame clones are kept and a portion is missing. This sample has 100,000 to 150,000 clones, with roughly 90% found just once. Sample: peripheral blood. The receptors were gathered from an elderly woman with acute or convalescent COVID-19.

This chain links TRBV2 with TRBJ1-1; D perhaps matches TRBD1 (6 bases). The germline CDR1 and CDR2 sequences are SNHLY and FYNNEI. Trimming cost V 4 bases and J 1 base, with 10 bases left between them. The CDR3 spans 14 residues. CDR3 residues: CASSVRGANTEAFF. DNA for the CDR3: TGTGCCAGCAGTGTCCGGGGGGCGAACACTGAAGCTTTCTTT.

This clone was detected once. V is TRBV6-5 and J is TRBJ2-7; TRBD2 aligns across 7 bases. CDR1 MNHEY and CDR2 SVGAGI come from the germline V gene. The CDR3 is 12 amino acids. The J segment lost 4 bases and the V segment lost 4 bases, leaving 1 base of the junction unmatched. Here the CDR3 reads CASSLAGYEQYF. The CDR3 region has the DNA TGTGCCAGCAGTTTAGCGGGTTACGAGCAGTACTTC.

This clone occurred a few times. The chain recombines TRBV15 with TRBJ1-1; no clear D gene. The CDR3 runs 14 residues. The germline V gene has CDR1 LNHNV and CDR2 YYDKDF (reference sequence). The ends were cut back, 3 bases at V and 0 bases at J, with 8 bases in the middle. CDR3 sequence: CATSRTRMNTEAFF. For the CDR3, the DNA is TGTGCCACCAGCAGGACAAGAATGAACACTGAAGCTTTCTTT.